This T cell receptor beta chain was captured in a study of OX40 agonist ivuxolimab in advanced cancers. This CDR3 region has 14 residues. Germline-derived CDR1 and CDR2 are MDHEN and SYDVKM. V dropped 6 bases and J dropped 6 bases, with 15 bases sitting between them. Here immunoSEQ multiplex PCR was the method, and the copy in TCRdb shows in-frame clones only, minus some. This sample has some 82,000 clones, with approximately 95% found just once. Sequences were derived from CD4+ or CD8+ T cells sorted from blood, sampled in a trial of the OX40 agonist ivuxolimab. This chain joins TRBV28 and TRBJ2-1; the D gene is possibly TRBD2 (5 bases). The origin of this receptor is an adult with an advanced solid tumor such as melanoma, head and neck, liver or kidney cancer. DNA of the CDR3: TGTGCCAGCAGGGAGGAGCGATCGGCCAATGAGCAGTTCTTC. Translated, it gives CASREERSANEQFF. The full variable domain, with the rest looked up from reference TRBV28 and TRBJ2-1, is DVKVTQSSRYLVKRTGEKVFLECVQDMDHENMFWYRQDPGLGLRLIYFSYDVKMKEKGDIPEGYSVSREKKERFSLILESASTNQTSMYLCASREERSANEQFFGPGTRLTVL.